A selection of T cell receptor beta chains follows, all from one sample in a study of CD4+ T cells in melanoma. Here immunoSEQ multiplex PCR was the method, and the copy in TCRdb shows in-frame clones only, minus some. The data hold tens of thousands of clones, with about 72% observed a single time. The sequencing sample was made of tumor tissue. These receptors originate from a human donor with melanoma. The CDR3 runs from the conserved cysteine through the conserved F or W. The D gene is left open where the match is weak. Clone size is shown for a subset of rows, as once, few, many or a class of expanded clone.

.	TRBV6-5	TRBJ2-7	13	TRBD1	CASSYSDRYEQYF	TGTGCCAGCAGTTACTCGGACAGGTACGAGCAGTACTTC
.	TRBV7-3	TRBJ1-1	14	.	CASSSLAGRTEAFF	TGTGCCAGCAGCTCCTTGGCAGGGCGGACTGAAGCTTTCTTT
.	TRBV30	TRBJ2-2	15	TRBD2	CAWRGRGAVTGELFF	TGTGCCTGGAGGGGGCGGGGGGCGGTCACCGGGGAGCTGTTTTTT
.	TRBV15	TRBJ1-2	17	.	CATSPHSEIKPNYGYTF	TGTGCCACCAGCCCCCATTCAGAAATTAAACCTAACTATGGCTACACCTTC
few	TRBV19	TRBJ2-3	13	TRBD1	CASGTGGRDTQYF	TGTGCCAGCGGGACAGGGGGCCGCGATACGCAGTATTTT
.	TRBV7-9	TRBJ1-1	13	.	CASSLDTSAGAFF	TGTGCCAGCAGCCTTGACACCTCCGCTGGGGCTTTCTTT
many	TRBV2	TRBJ1-1	10	.	CASKNTEAFF	TGTGCCAGCAAGAACACTGAAGCTTTCTTT
.	TRBV10-3	TRBJ1-2	15	TRBD1	CAISSVVAGGYGYTF	TGTGCCATCAGTTCTGTTGTGGCAGGGGGCTATGGCTACACCTTC
once	TRBV5-8	TRBJ1-2	14	TRBD1	CASSWTGLNYGYTF	TGTGCCAGCAGCTGGACAGGGTTGAACTATGGCTACACCTTC
.	TRBV7-9	TRBJ1-2	15	TRBD1	CASSKTGGVSYGYTF	TGTGCCAGCAGCAAGACAGGGGGCGTAAGCTATGGCTACACCTTC
few	TRBV5-5	TRBJ2-7	15	TRBD1	CASSLVGTGGYEQYF	TGTGCCAGCAGCTTGGTAGGGACAGGGGGCTACGAGCAGTACTTC
.	TRBV27	TRBJ1-3	16	.	CASSFGPPRIGNTIYF	TGTGCCAGCAGTTTCGGACCGCCTCGAATTGGAAACACCATATATTTT
.	TRBV7-2	TRBJ2-2	15	TRBD2	CASSPQGLATGELFF	TGTGCCAGCAGCCCGCAGGGACTAGCAACCGGGGAGCTGTTTTTT
.	TRBV5-5	TRBJ1-5	14	.	CASSLGRSNQPQHF	TGTGCCAGCAGCTTGGGACGGTCTAATCAGCCCCAGCATTTT
.	TRBV7-2	TRBJ2-7	12	.	CASSSERAEQYF	TGTGCCAGCAGCTCCGAGCGGGCGGAGCAGTACTTC
few	TRBV16	TRBJ2-1	15	TRBD1	CASSHWTGDLNEQFF	TGTGCCAGCAGCCATTGGACAGGGGATTTGAATGAGCAGTTCTTC
.	TRBV4-1	TRBJ2-5	16	.	CASSQLETGSSETQYF	TGCGCCAGCAGCCAGCTGGAAACAGGGTCGTCGGAGACCCAGTACTTC
.	TRBV29-1	TRBJ2-5	13	.	CSVEEGAGETQYF	TGCAGCGTTGAGGAGGGGGCAGGGGAGACCCAGTACTTC
few	TRBV4-1	TRBJ1-2	14	.	CASSQKRKGDGYTF	TGCGCCAGCAGCCAAAAGAGGAAGGGGGATGGCTACACCTTC
.	TRBV7-9	TRBJ2-5	16	TRBD2	CASSLSGGALWGTQYF	TGTGCCAGCAGCTTAAGCGGGGGGGCCCTCTGGGGGACCCAGTACTTC
many	TRBV25-1	TRBJ1-1	13	TRBD1	CASSRDRDTEAFF	TGTGCCAGCAGCCGGGACAGGGACACTGAAGCTTTCTTT
.	TRBV30	TRBJ2-1	12	.	CAWSVLNNEQFF	TGTGCCTGGAGTGTATTGAACAATGAGCAGTTCTTC
.	TRBV7-2	TRBJ1-2	15	.	CASSNSGGVRAGYTF	TGTGCCAGCAGCAATTCCGGAGGGGTTCGAGCTGGCTACACCTTC
medium-sized	TRBV6-5	TRBJ1-2	13	.	CASGVGVYYGYTF	TGTGCCAGCGGGGTGGGCGTTTACTATGGCTACACCTTC
.	TRBV4-1	TRBJ1-5	15	.	CASSQEGLGYQPQHF	TGCGCCAGCAGCCAGGAGGGATTGGGATATCAGCCCCAGCATTTT
.	TRBV14	TRBJ2-5	14	.	CASSPFLSGGTQYF	TGTGCCAGCAGCCCATTTTTAAGCGGCGGGACCCAGTACTTC
.	TRBV4-3	TRBJ1-1	16	.	CASSQSKGWRTHEAFF	TGCGCCAGCAGCCAATCTAAGGGCTGGAGAACCCATGAAGCTTTCTTT
.	TRBV5-6	TRBJ1-2	13	.	CASSLGGEYGYTF	TGTGCCAGCAGCTTGGGCGGGGAATATGGCTACACCTTC
.	TRBV2	TRBJ2-7	13	.	CASSGLTSYEQYF	TGTGCCAGCAGTGGACTGACAAGCTACGAGCAGTACTTC
.	TRBV27	TRBJ2-3	16	TRBD1	CASSIQGAVGPDTQYF	TGTGCCAGCAGTATACAGGGGGCCGTGGGACCAGATACGCAGTATTTT
.	TRBV27	TRBJ2-7	15	.	CASSLDYLRSYEQYF	TGTGCCAGCAGTCTGGACTACCTGAGGTCCTACGAGCAGTACTTC
few	TRBV6-1	TRBJ1-2	14	.	CASSFGQSNYGYTF	TGTGCCAGCAGTTTCGGACAGTCTAACTATGGCTACACCTTC
.	TRBV29-1	TRBJ1-1	14	.	CSVRPGTHNTEAFF	TGCAGCGTCCGACCCGGGACACATAACACTGAAGCTTTCTTT
.	TRBV25-1	TRBJ1-2	13	TRBD1	CATRDRGSSGYTF	TGTGCCACCCGGGACAGGGGTTCCTCTGGCTACACCTTC
.	TRBV28	TRBJ1-2	15	.	CASSVGGGMDYGYTF	TGTGCCAGCAGCGTTGGGGGGGGTATGGACTATGGCTACACCTTC
.	TRBV28	TRBJ2-5	14	TRBD2	CASSLGLVGETQYF	TGTGCCAGCAGTCTGGGACTAGTGGGAGAGACCCAGTACTTC
.	TRBV6-1	TRBJ2-5	15	.	CASTEGGGPRRTQYF	TGTGCCAGCACCGAAGGGGGGGGGCCACGGAGGACCCAGTACTTC
once	TRBV5-4	TRBJ2-3	15	.	CASSSRTTLTDTQYF	TGTGCCAGCAGCTCTCGGACTACCCTCACAGATACGCAGTATTTT